This is a list of T cell receptor beta chains from one sample in a study of blood T cells in healthy people across ages. MiXCR, applied by TCRdb to the 5' RACE reads, yields one record per CDR3 protein. The sample includes hundreds of thousands of distinct CDR3 sequences, roughly 60% of them seen just once. Sequenced input: blood. These TCRs come from a man aged 25-45 years in good health. The conserved cysteine and the conserved F or W are not part of the CDR3 here. The order of the fields is CDR3 protein, CDR3 length, D gene, V gene, J gene. The D gene is left open where the match is weak.

CDR3 protein: SARDLGRGNNQPQH
CDR3 length: 14
D gene: .
V gene: TRBV20-1
J gene: TRBJ1-5

CDR3 protein: SASPQGPKWDYGYT
CDR3 length: 14
D gene: .
V gene: TRBV20-1
J gene: TRBJ1-2

CDR3 protein: ASTSLVNTEAF
CDR3 length: 11
D gene: .
V gene: TRBV6-1
J gene: TRBJ1-1

CDR3 protein: ASRKNNQETQY
CDR3 length: 11
D gene: .
V gene: TRBV6-2/TRBV6-3
J gene: .

CDR3 protein: ASSQGKGIFYEQY
CDR3 length: 13
D gene: .
V gene: TRBV7-8
J gene: TRBJ2-7

CDR3 protein: ASSLLVAGELF
CDR3 length: 11
D gene: .
V gene: TRBV13
J gene: TRBJ2-2

CDR3 protein: SARVPGQAEQF
CDR3 length: 11
D gene: .
V gene: TRBV20-1
J gene: TRBJ2-1

CDR3 protein: ASSFPGSETQY
CDR3 length: 11
D gene: .
V gene: TRBV5-1
J gene: TRBJ2-5

CDR3 protein: ASSGRAGLVDTQY
CDR3 length: 13
D gene: TRBD2
V gene: TRBV10-1
J gene: TRBJ2-3

CDR3 protein: ASSQAYGREVDTQY
CDR3 length: 14
D gene: TRBD2
V gene: TRBV4-3
J gene: TRBJ2-3

CDR3 protein: ASSFISGKGPSNEQF
CDR3 length: 15
D gene: TRBD2
V gene: TRBV7-2
J gene: TRBJ2-1

CDR3 protein: ASAVYGNEQF
CDR3 length: 10
D gene: .
V gene: TRBV28
J gene: TRBJ2-1

CDR3 protein: ASSLAGTSGRAGLEQF
CDR3 length: 16
D gene: TRBD2
V gene: TRBV7-2
J gene: TRBJ2-1

CDR3 protein: ASSDGGLGPNEQF
CDR3 length: 13
D gene: .
V gene: TRBV6-1
J gene: TRBJ2-1

CDR3 protein: ASSQRDQHTEAF
CDR3 length: 12
D gene: .
V gene: TRBV3-1
J gene: TRBJ1-1

CDR3 protein: ASSLPRGRTEAF
CDR3 length: 12
D gene: .
V gene: TRBV18
J gene: TRBJ1-1

CDR3 protein: AISTKQGIDEQY
CDR3 length: 12
D gene: .
V gene: TRBV10-3
J gene: TRBJ2-7

CDR3 protein: AISQLAGGPYEQY
CDR3 length: 13
D gene: TRBD2
V gene: TRBV10-3
J gene: TRBJ2-7

CDR3 protein: ASRTGGEQY
CDR3 length: 9
D gene: TRBD1
V gene: TRBV30
J gene: TRBJ2-7

CDR3 protein: ASSQEGISYGYT
CDR3 length: 12
D gene: .
V gene: TRBV28
J gene: TRBJ1-2

CDR3 protein: SVQESGGEEPQH
CDR3 length: 12
D gene: TRBD1
V gene: TRBV29-1
J gene: TRBJ1-5

CDR3 protein: ASSLPDGANVLT
CDR3 length: 12
D gene: .
V gene: TRBV5-5
J gene: TRBJ2-6

CDR3 protein: ASSQDVLAVGEGYEQY
CDR3 length: 16
D gene: TRBD2
V gene: TRBV14
J gene: TRBJ2-7

CDR3 protein: ASSLGTGETQY
CDR3 length: 11
D gene: TRBD1
V gene: TRBV4-2
J gene: TRBJ2-5

CDR3 protein: SALLGGKGQPQH
CDR3 length: 12
D gene: .
V gene: TRBV20-1
J gene: TRBJ1-5

CDR3 protein: ASSLEGGRGPPQYEQY
CDR3 length: 16
D gene: .
V gene: TRBV7-4
J gene: TRBJ2-7

CDR3 protein: ASGPTTYEQY
CDR3 length: 10
D gene: .
V gene: TRBV10-3
J gene: TRBJ2-7

CDR3 protein: ASSYSSGTEETQY
CDR3 length: 13
D gene: .
V gene: TRBV6-5
J gene: TRBJ2-5

CDR3 protein: SASGEGEQF
CDR3 length: 9
D gene: .
V gene: TRBV20-1
J gene: TRBJ2-1

CDR3 protein: ASSPTSPGRKHGANVLT
CDR3 length: 17
D gene: .
V gene: TRBV6-1
J gene: TRBJ2-6

CDR3 protein: ASSFPGARYGYT
CDR3 length: 12
D gene: .
V gene: TRBV6-2/TRBV6-3
J gene: TRBJ1-2

CDR3 protein: SAGGGTDTQY
CDR3 length: 10
D gene: .
V gene: TRBV20-1
J gene: TRBJ2-3

CDR3 protein: ASSLTYPGYT
CDR3 length: 10
D gene: .
V gene: TRBV12-3/TRBV12-4
J gene: TRBJ1-2

CDR3 protein: ASGDSQETQF
CDR3 length: 10
D gene: TRBD1
V gene: TRBV11-2
J gene: TRBJ2-1

CDR3 protein: ASSSTAPTAENTEAF
CDR3 length: 15
D gene: .
V gene: TRBV7-2
J gene: TRBJ1-1

CDR3 protein: ASSQDFRTDHNEQF
CDR3 length: 14
D gene: .
V gene: TRBV4-3
J gene: TRBJ2-1

CDR3 protein: ASSRPHEQY
CDR3 length: 9
D gene: .
V gene: TRBV4-3
J gene: TRBJ2-7

CDR3 protein: ASSERLGETQY
CDR3 length: 11
D gene: .
V gene: TRBV6-1
J gene: TRBJ2-5

CDR3 protein: ASSLNARRGAADEQY
CDR3 length: 15
D gene: .
V gene: TRBV7-3
J gene: TRBJ2-7

CDR3 protein: SATELAGGTYEQY
CDR3 length: 13
D gene: .
V gene: TRBV20-1
J gene: TRBJ2-7

CDR3 protein: ASKGAEWENTEAF
CDR3 length: 13
D gene: TRBD1
V gene: TRBV10-3
J gene: TRBJ1-1

CDR3 protein: ASSPYPTSGGYGGKNIQY
CDR3 length: 18
D gene: TRBD2
V gene: TRBV3-1
J gene: TRBJ2-4

CDR3 protein: ASSLEVRGGQETQY
CDR3 length: 14
D gene: TRBD2
V gene: TRBV7-2
J gene: TRBJ2-5

CDR3 protein: SARQRGADTQY
CDR3 length: 11
D gene: .
V gene: TRBV20-1
J gene: TRBJ2-3

CDR3 protein: ATSSIYNEQF
CDR3 length: 10
D gene: .
V gene: TRBV24-1
J gene: TRBJ2-1

CDR3 protein: ASSRQGGGFLHEQY
CDR3 length: 14
D gene: .
V gene: TRBV6-2/TRBV6-3
J gene: TRBJ2-7

CDR3 protein: SAPGTGFYLEQY
CDR3 length: 12
D gene: TRBD1
V gene: TRBV20-1
J gene: .

CDR3 protein: ASSSYRRRGTSSTYTDTQY
CDR3 length: 19
D gene: TRBD2
V gene: TRBV7-6
J gene: TRBJ2-3

CDR3 protein: SVRPGPETQY
CDR3 length: 10
D gene: .
V gene: TRBV29-1
J gene: TRBJ2-5

CDR3 protein: ASSLGDTWDIQY
CDR3 length: 12
D gene: .
V gene: TRBV12-3/TRBV12-4
J gene: TRBJ2-4

CDR3 protein: ASGSDSYTDTQY
CDR3 length: 12
D gene: .
V gene: TRBV5-1
J gene: TRBJ2-3

CDR3 protein: AIRQFPRETQY
CDR3 length: 11
D gene: .
V gene: TRBV10-3
J gene: TRBJ2-5

CDR3 protein: ASSLASVYEQY
CDR3 length: 11
D gene: .
V gene: TRBV28
J gene: TRBJ2-7

CDR3 protein: ASSQETSYEQF
CDR3 length: 11
D gene: TRBD2
V gene: TRBV4-3
J gene: TRBJ2-1

CDR3 protein: ASSLVRELF
CDR3 length: 9
D gene: .
V gene: TRBV5-8
J gene: TRBJ2-2